The rows below give T cell receptor beta chains drawn from one sample of a study of T cells in localized non-small cell lung cancer. Sequencing was performed with immunoSEQ multiplex PCR; in TCRdb, only in-frame clones are kept and a portion is missing. The table shows about 15,000 clones, with approximately 89% occurring only once. The input for sequencing was peripheral blood, taken before any cancer treatment. The receptors here all came from a female donor over 55 with stage I squamous cell lung carcinoma. The CDR3 runs from the conserved cysteine through the conserved F or W. A D gene is named only where the DNA matches it firmly. Clone size is stated in some rows and not others, as once, few, many or a class when expanded.

.	TRBV5-1	.	TRBJ2-7	TGCGCCAGCAGCCCTGGCAGCTTCTCCTACGAGCAGTACTTC	CASSPGSFSYEQYF
TRBD1	TRBV9	.	TRBJ1-2	TGTGCCAGCAGCGCCAGGGGGGGCTATGGCTACACCTTC	CASSARGGYGYTF
.	TRBV23-1	once	TRBJ2-5	TGCGCCAGCAGTCAATCACGGCCAGAAGAGACCCAGTACTTC	CASSQSRPEETQYF
.	TRBV7-9	.	TRBJ2-3	TGTGCCAGCAGCGAAATGGTTCCCAGAGCCGATACGCAGTATTTT	CASSEMVPRADTQYF
TRBD1	TRBV27	.	TRBJ2-5	TGTGCCAGCAGTTTATTAGTACAGGGGATAGAGACCCAGTACTTC	CASSLLVQGIETQYF
TRBD1	TRBV19	.	TRBJ2-2	TGTGCCAGTGGGGGACAGGGAGTCTATCCCGGGGAGCTGTTTTTT	CASGGQGVYPGELFF
.	TRBV5-1	.	TRBJ2-7	TGCGCCAGCAGCGATGGATTCTACGAGCAGTACTTC	CASSDGFYEQYF
.	TRBV29-1	.	TRBJ1-1	TGCAGCGTTGTCCCAGGTTCGAACACTGAAGCTTTCTTT	CSVVPGSNTEAFF
.	TRBV6-5	.	TRBJ1-5	TGTGCCAGCAACCGGCGGGATGGGAGAGGTCAGCCCCAGCATTTT	CASNRRDGRGQPQHF
.	TRBV25-1	once	TRBJ2-2	TGTGCCAGCAGGCGACCGAGCACCGGGGAGCTGTTTTTT	CASRRPSTGELFF
.	TRBV10-1	.	TRBJ1-1	TGCGCCAGCAGTGAGTCACCGGGGGATGCTGAAGCTTTCTTT	CASSESPGDAEAFF
.	TRBV6-5	.	TRBJ2-3	TGTGCCAGCGGGGTGGATACGCAGTATTTT	CASGVDTQYF
.	TRBV5-4	.	TRBJ1-1	TGTGCCAGCAGCCCGGACGGGAACACTGAAGCTTTCTTT	CASSPDGNTEAFF
.	TRBV6-5	once	TRBJ1-2	TGTGCCAGCAGTTACGTCGGGACTGACTATGGCTACACCTTC	CASSYVGTDYGYTF